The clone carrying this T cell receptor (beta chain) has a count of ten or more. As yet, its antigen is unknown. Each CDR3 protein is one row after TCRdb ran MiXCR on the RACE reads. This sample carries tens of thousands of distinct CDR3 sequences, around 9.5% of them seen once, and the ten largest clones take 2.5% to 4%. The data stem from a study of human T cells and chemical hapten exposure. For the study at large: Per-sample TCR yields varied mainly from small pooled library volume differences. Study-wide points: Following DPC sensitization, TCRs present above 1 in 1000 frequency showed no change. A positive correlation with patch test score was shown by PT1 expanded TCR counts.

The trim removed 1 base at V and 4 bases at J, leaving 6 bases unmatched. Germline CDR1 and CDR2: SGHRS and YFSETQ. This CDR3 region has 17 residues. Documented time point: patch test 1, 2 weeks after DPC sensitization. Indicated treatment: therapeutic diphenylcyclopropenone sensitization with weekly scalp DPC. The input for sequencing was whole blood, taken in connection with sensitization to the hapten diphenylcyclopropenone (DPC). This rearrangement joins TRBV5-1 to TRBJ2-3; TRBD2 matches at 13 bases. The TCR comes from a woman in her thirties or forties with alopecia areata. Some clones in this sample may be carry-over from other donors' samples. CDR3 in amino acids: CASSLTRLAGGSDTQYF. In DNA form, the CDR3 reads TGCGCCAGCAGCTTGACCCGACTAGCGGGGGGCTCAGATACGCAGTATTTT.